This TCR beta chain derives from a study of T cell responses to AZD1222 COVID-19 vaccine. Study results and limitations: Donors were mostly white British, more females; clonal diversity possibly underestimated.

This clone was seen just once. What it binds is not known. The assay was immunoSEQ multiplex PCR, and TCRdb's table has in-frame clones only and misses some. The table lists over 150,000 clones, about 94% of them singletons. Source: peripheral blood, taken 28 days after the second AZD1222 dose. This sequence was found in an adult who received the AZD1222 COVID-19 vaccine.

The CDR3 loop is CASHVWTAQETQYF. CDR3 nucleotides: TGCGCCAGTCATGTCTGGACAGCCCAAGAGACCCAGTACTTC. This chain uses TRBV5-1 with TRBJ2-5, with a tentative D call TRBD1 (6 bases). This CDR3 is built from 14 residues. Germline V gene sequence: CDR1 SGHRS, CDR2 YFSETQ. V shed 8 bases and J shed 1 base, with 15 bases lying between them.